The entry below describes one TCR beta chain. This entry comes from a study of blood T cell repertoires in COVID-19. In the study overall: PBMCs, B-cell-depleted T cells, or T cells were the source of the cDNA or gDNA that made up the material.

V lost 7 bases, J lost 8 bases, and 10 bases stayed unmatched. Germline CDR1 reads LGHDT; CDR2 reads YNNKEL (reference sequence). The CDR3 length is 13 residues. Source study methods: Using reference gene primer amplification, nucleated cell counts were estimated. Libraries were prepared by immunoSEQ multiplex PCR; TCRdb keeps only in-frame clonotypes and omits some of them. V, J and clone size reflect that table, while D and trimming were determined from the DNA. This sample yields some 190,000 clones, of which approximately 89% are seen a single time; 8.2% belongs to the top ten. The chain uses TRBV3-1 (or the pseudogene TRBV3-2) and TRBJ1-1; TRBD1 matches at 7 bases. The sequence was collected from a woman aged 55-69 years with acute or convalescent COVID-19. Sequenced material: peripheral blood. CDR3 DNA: TGTGCCAGCACTTCAGGGGGTGGATACGAAGCTTTCTTT. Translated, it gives CASTSGGGYEAFF.